The present T cell receptor (beta chain) was sequenced within a study of CD8+ T cells in alopecia areata. Study-level background: Dosing with tofacitinib proceeded for 6 to 18 months, followed by 6 months off drug.

A remark on this clone: Its target is not known.

cDNA reverse transcribed from extracted RNA served as the sequencing template. Sequencing was performed with immunoSEQ multiplex PCR; in TCRdb, only in-frame clones are kept and a portion is missing. The sample records some 190,000 clones, about three fifths being singletons. The CDR3 consists of 16 residues. Trimming cost V 4 bases and J 1 base, with 16 bases left between them. From germline, CDR1 is MGHDK and CDR2 SYGVNS. Treatment noted: oral pan-JAK inhibitor, 5-10 mg twice daily. Study-wide points: Uncertainty remains about how baseline CD8+ expansion links to response, with one nonresponder. Many expanded lesional clones stayed in scalp and blood while on tofacitinib.

The rearrangement joins TRBV25-1 to TRBJ1-2; D call uncertain. Sample: CD4+ T cells sorted from blood, taken at week 24, from a patient treated with tofacitinib. This TCR was sampled from a human donor with alopecia areata. CDR3 coding DNA: TGTGCCAGCAGTGCCCCCAATTTGGACGGTAACTATGGCTACACCTTC. Translated: CASSAPNLDGNYGYTF.